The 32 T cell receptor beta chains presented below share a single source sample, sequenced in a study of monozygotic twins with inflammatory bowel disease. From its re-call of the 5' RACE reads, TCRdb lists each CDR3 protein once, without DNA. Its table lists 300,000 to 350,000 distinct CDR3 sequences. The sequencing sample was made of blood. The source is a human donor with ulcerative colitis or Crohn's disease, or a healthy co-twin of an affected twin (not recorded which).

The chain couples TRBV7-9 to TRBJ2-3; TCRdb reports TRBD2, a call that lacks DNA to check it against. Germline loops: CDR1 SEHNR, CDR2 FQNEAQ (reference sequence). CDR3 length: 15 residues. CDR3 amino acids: CASSSRGGRIDTQYF.

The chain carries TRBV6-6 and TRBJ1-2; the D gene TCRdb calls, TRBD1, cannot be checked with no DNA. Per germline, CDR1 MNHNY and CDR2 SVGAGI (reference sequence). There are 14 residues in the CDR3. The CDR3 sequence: CASSYSLTPGGYTF.

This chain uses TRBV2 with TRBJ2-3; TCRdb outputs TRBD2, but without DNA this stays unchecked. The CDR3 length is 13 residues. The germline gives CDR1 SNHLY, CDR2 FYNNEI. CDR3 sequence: CASRGPGTDTQYF.

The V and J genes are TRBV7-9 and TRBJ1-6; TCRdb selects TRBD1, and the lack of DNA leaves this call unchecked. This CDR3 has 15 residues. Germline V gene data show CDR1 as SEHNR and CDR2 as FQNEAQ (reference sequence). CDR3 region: CASSLRAGKHSPLHF.

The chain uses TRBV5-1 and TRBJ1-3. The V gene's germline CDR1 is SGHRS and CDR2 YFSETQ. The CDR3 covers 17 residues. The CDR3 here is CASSPYLVASEGNTIYF.

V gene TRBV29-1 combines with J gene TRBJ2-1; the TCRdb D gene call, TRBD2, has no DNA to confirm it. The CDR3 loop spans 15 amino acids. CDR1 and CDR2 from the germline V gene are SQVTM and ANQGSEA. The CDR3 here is CSVETLAGGGNEQFF.

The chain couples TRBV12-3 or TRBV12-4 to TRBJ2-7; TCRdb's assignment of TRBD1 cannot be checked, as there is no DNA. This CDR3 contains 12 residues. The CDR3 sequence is CASSPMWGEQYF.

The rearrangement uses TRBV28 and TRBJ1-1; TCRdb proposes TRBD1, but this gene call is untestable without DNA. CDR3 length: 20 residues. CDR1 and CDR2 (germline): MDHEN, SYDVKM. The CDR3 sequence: CASSSWAGWGVLTRNTEAFF.

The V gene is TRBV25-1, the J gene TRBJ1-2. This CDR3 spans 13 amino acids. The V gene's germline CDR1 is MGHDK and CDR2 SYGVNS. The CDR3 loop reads CASSDGQTYGYTF.

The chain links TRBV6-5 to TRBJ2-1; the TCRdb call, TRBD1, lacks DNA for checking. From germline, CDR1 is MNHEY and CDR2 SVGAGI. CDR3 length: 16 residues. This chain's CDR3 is CASSSHGGQGYNEQFF.

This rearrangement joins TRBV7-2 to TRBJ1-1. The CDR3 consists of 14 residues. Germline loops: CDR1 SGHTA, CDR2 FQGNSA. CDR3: CASSQRGENKEAFF.

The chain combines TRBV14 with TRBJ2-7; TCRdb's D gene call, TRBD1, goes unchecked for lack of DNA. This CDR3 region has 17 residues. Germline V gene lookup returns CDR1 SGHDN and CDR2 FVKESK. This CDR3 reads CASSQDLGAGAFYEQYF.

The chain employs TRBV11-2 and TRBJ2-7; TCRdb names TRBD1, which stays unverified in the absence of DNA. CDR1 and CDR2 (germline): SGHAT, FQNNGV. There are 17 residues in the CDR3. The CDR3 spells CASSFPASRVGVYEQYF.

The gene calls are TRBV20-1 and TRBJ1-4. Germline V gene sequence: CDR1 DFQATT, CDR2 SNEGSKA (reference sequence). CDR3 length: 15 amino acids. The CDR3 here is CSATEQGPTNEKLFF.

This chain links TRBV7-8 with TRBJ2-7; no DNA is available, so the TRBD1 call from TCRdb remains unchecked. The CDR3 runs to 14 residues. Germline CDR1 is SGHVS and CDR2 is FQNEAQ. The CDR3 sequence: CASSLDGGAYEQYF.

This chain's CDR3 is CASSGGQGSRTEAFF. The chain is built from TRBV5-1 and TRBJ1-1; without DNA, the TCRdb call of TRBD1 cannot be checked. Germline lookup yields CDR1 SGHRS and CDR2 YFSETQ. This CDR3 has 15 residues.

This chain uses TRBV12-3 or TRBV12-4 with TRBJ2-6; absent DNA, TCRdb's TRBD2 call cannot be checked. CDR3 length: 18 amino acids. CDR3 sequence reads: CASSLKLAGGSGANVLTF.

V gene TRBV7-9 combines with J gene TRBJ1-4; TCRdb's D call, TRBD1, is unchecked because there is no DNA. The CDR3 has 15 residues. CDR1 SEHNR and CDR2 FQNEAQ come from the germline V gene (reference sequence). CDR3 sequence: CASSERGQGTAKLFF. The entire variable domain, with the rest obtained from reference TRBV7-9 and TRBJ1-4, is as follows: DTGVSQNPRHKITKRGQNVTFRCDPISEHNRLYWYRQTLGQGPEFLTYFQNEAQLEKSRLLSDRFSAERPKGSFSTLEIQRTEQGDSAMYLCASSERGQGTAKLFFGSGTQLSVL.

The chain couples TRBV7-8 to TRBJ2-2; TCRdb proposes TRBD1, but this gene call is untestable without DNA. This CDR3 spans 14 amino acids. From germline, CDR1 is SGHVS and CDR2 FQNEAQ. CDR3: CARGTGGLTGELFF.

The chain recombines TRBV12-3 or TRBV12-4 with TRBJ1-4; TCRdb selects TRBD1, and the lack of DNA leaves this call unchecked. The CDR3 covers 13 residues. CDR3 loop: CASSLGGNEKLFF.

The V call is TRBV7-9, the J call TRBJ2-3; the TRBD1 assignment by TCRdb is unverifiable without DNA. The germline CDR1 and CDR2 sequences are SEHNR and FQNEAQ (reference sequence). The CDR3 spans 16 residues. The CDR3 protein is CASGAIGTVSTDTQYF.

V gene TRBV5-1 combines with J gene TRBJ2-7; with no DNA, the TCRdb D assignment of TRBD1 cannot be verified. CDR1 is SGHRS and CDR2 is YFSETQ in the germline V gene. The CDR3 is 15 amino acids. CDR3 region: CASSLDGTGSGEQYF.

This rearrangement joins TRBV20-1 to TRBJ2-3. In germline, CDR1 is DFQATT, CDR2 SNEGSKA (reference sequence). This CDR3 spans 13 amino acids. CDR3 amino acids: CSATGLAPDTQYF.

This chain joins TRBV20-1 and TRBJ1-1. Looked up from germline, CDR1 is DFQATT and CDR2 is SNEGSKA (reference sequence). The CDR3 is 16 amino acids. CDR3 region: CSARDRLRGGDTEAFF.

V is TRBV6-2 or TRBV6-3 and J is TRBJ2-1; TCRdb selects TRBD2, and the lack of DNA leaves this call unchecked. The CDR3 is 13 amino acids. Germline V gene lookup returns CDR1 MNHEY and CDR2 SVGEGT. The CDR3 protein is CASSFGGSNEQFF.

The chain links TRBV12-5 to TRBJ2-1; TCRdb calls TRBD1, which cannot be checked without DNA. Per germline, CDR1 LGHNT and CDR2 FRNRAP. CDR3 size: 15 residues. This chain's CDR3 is CASGQTGQSYNEQFF.

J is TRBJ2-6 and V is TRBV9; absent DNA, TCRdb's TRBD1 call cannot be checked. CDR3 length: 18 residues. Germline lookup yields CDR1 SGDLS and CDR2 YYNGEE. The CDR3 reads CASSVVGGLGSGANVLTF.

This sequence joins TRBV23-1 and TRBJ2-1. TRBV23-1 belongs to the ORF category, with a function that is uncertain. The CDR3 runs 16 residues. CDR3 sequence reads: CASSQRYRYAYNEQFF.

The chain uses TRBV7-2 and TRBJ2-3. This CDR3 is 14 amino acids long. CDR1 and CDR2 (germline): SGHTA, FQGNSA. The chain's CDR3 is CASSLRVDADTQYF.

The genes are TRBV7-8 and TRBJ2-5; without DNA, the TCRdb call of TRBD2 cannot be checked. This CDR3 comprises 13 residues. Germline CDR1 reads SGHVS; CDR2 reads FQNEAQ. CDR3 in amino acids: CASSPSREETQYF.

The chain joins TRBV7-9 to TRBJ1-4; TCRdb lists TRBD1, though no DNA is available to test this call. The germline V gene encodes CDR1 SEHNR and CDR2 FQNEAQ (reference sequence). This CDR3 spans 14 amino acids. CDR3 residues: CASTVWGGSEKLFF.

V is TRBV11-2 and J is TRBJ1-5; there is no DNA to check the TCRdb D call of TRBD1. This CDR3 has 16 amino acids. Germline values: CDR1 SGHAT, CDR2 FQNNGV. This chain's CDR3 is CASSSNAGAGRQPQHF.